This T cell receptor (beta chain) was sequenced in a study of tumor-infiltrating lymphocytes in oesophageal squamous cell carcinoma. Germline V lookup: CDR1 MNHNY, CDR2 SVGAGI (reference sequence). CDR3 length equals 14 residues. Each CDR3 protein gets one entry after TCRdb re-called the PCR reads with MiXCR. The sample carries more than 15,000 distinct CDR3 sequences, about 46% recorded once. This clonotype was sampled from a female donor with esophageal squamous cell carcinoma. The specimen was normal esophageal tissue next to the tumor. The chain combines TRBV6-6 with TRBJ2-5; 7 positions match TRBD2. The J call could be wrong; TRBJ2-1 is a better fit for the DNA end. The CDR3 bases are TGTGCCAGCATAAGTGGGGAGGGAGACAATGAGCAGTTCTTC. It is translated as CASISGEGDNEQFF.